This is a list of T cell receptor beta chains from one sample in a study of T and B cells in COVID-19 patients. MiXCR, run by TCRdb on the multiplex PCR reads, gives a single entry per CDR3 protein. The sample lists roughly 4,700 distinct CDR3 sequences, 25% to 30% occurring once. Input material: blood. These receptors came from a human donor with active COVID-19. Each CDR3 is given with its conserved first and last residue. The D gene is left open where the match is weak. The size entry is marked missing in some rows and otherwise reads once, few, many or a size class.

v_call	d_call	clone_size	j_call	cdr3_aa	cdr3_nt
TRBV30	TRBD1	medium-sized	TRBJ2-3	CAGTGDNTDTQYF	TGTGCCGGAACAGGGGATAACACAGATACGCAGTATTTT
TRBV5-6	-	medium-sized	TRBJ1-3	CASSSFSGNTIYF	TGTGCCAGCAGTTCATTCTCTGGAAACACCATATATTTT
TRBV6-1	-	medium-sized	TRBJ2-2	CASSRDTGELFF	TGTGCCAGCAGCCGTGACACCGGGGAGCTGTTTTTT
TRBV15	-	medium-sized	TRBJ2-7	CATSRDRGETYEQYF	TGTGCCACCAGCAGAGATCGAGGGGAGACCTACGAGCAGTACTTC
TRBV4-3	-	-	TRBJ2-2	CASSPGATSTGELFF	TGCGCCAGCAGCCCTGGGGCGACAAGCACCGGGGAGCTGTTTTTT
TRBV7-2	-	-	TRBJ2-7	CASSLESSGVHEQYF	TGTGCCAGCAGCTTAGAATCCTCAGGAGTTCACGAGCAGTACTTC
TRBV6-2/TRBV6-3	-	medium-sized	TRBJ2-1	CASSPLHAKAAEQFF	TGTGCCAGCAGTCCTCTCCACGCGAAGGCGGCTGAGCAGTTCTTC
TRBV29-1	-	medium-sized	TRBJ1-2	CSVGVLGGGYTF	TGCAGCGTTGGGGTGTTAGGTGGGGGCTACACCTTC
TRBV4-3	TRBD2	-	TRBJ2-1	CASSQVTGGYNEQFF	TGCGCCAGCAGCCAAGTAACGGGAGGCTACAATGAGCAGTTCTTC
TRBV20-1	-	-	TRBJ1-1	CSAPKGTANTEAFF	TGCAGTGCTCCAAAGGGGACGGCGAACACTGAAGCTTTCTTT
TRBV28	-	-	TRBJ2-7	CASSSPTGYEQYF	TGTGCCAGCAGTTCCCCGACCGGCTACGAGCAGTACTTC
TRBV10-2	-	-	TRBJ2-7	CASSVRVSSYEQYF	TGCGCCAGCAGTGTCAGGGTTAGCTCCTACGAGCAGTACTTC
TRBV19	TRBD1	medium-sized	TRBJ1-4	CASSIGTGTAPNEKLFF	TGTGCCAGTAGTATCGGGACAGGAACCGCGCCTAATGAAAAACTGTTTTTT
TRBV15	-	medium-sized	TRBJ2-1	CATSQGPGGEQFF	TGTGCCACCAGCCAGGGACCCGGCGGTGAGCAGTTCTTC
TRBV20-1	TRBD1	-	TRBJ1-5	CSAGDRGSNQPQHF	TGCAGTGCGGGCGACAGGGGTAGCAATCAGCCCCAGCATTTT